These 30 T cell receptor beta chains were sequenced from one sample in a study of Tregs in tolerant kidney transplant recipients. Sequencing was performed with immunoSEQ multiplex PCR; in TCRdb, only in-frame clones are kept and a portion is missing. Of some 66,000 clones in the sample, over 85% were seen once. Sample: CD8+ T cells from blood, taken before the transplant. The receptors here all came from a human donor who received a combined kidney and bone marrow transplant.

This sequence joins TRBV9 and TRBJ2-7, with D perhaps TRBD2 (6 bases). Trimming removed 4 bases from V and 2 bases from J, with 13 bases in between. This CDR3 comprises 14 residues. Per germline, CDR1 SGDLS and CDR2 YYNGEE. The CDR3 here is CASSPGTGAYEQYF. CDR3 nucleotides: TGTGCCAGCAGCCCGGGGACGGGAGCCTACGAGCAGTACTTC.

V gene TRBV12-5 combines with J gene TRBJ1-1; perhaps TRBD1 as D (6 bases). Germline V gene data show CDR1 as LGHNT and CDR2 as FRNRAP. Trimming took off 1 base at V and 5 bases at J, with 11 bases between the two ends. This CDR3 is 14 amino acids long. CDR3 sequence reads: CASGLDRVNTEAFF. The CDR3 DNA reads TGTGCTAGTGGTTTGGACAGGGTAAATACTGAAGCTTTCTTT.

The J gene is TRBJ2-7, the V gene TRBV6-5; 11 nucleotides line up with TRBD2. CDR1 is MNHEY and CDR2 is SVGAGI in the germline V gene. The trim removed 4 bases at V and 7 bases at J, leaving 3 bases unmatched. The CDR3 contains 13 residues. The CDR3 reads CASSSTSGTEQYF. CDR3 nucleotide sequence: TGTGCCAGCAGTTCGACTAGCGGGACTGAGCAGTACTTC.

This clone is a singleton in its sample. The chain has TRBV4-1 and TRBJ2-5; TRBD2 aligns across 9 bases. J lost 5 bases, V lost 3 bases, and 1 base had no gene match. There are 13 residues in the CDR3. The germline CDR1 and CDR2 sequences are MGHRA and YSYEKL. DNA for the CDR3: TGCGCCAGCAGCCATAGCGGGAGTGAGACCCAGTACTTC. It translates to CASSHSGSETQYF.

The DNA for the CDR3 is TGCGCCAGCAGCTTGGCCTTGGACAGCCTAGTGTATGAGCAGTTCTTC. Protein product: CASSLALDSLVYEQFF. V and J are TRBV5-1 and TRBJ2-1; D is perhaps TRBD1 (6 bases). In germline, CDR1 is SGHRS, CDR2 YFSETQ. The CDR3 loop spans 16 amino acids. V was cut by 0 bases and J by 8 bases, with 18 bases left in between.

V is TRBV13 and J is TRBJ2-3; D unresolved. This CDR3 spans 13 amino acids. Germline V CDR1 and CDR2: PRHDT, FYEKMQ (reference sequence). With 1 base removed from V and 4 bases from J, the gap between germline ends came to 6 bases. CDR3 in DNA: TGTGCCAGCAGCTTAGCTAGATCAGATACGCAGTATTTT. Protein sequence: CASSLARSDTQYF. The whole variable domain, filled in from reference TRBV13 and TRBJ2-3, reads AAGVIQSPRHLIKEKRETATLKCYPIPRHDTVYWYQQGPGQDPQFLISFYEKMQSDKGSIPDRFSAQQFSDYHSELNMSSLELGDSALYFCASSLARSDTQYFGPGTRLTVL.

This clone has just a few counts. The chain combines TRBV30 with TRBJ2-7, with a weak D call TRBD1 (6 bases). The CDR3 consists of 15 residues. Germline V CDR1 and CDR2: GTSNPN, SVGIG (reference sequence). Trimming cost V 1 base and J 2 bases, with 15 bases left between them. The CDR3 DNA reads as TGTGCCTGGAGTGCCCTCGGGACACCTCCCTACGAGCAGTACTTC. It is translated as CAWSALGTPPYEQYF.

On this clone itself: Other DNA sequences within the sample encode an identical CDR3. The CDR3 nucleotides read TGTGCCAGCAGCCCCGCAGGGTTGTATATGACAGATACGCAGTATTTT. Protein: CASSPAGLYMTDTQYF. This chain links TRBV27 with TRBJ2-3; tentative D call: TRBD1 (5 bases). The germline CDR1 and CDR2 sequences are MNHEY and SMNVEV (reference sequence). The CDR3 loop spans 16 amino acids. Trimming pared 6 bases from V and 3 bases from J, leaving 19 bases between.

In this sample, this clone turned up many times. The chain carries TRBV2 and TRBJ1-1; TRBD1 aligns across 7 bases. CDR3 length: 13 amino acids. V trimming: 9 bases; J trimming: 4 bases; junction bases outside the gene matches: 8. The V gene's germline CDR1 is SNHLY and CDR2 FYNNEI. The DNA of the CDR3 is TGTGCCAGAGACCCAGGGGGAGGCACTGAAGCTTTCTTT. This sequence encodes CARDPGGGTEAFF.

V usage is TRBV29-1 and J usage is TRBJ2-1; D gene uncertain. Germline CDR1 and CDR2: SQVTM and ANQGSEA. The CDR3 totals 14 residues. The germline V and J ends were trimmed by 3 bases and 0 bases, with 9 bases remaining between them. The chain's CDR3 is CSVDPWASYNEQFF. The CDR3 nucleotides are TGCAGCGTTGATCCCTGGGCCTCCTACAATGAGCAGTTCTTC.

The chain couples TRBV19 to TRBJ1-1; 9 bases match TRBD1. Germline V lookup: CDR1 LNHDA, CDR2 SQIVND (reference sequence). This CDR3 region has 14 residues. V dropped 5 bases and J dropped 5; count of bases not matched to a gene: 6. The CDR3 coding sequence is TGTGCCAGTAGTCCCGACAGGGGGTCGACTGAAGCTTTCTTT. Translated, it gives CASSPDRGSTEAFF.

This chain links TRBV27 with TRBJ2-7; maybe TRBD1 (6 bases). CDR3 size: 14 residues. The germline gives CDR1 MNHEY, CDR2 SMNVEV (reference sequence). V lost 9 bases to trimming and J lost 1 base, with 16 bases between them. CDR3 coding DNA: TGTGCCAGTAAGGACAGCACGTCGTCCTACGAGCAGTACTTC. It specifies CASKDSTSSYEQYF.

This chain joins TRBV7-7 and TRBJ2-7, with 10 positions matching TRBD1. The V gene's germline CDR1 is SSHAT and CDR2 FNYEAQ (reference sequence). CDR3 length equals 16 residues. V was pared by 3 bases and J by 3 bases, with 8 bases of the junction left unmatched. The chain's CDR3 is CASSLPDRGIGYEQYF. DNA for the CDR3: TGTGCCAGCAGCTTGCCGGACAGGGGGATTGGCTACGAGCAGTACTTC.

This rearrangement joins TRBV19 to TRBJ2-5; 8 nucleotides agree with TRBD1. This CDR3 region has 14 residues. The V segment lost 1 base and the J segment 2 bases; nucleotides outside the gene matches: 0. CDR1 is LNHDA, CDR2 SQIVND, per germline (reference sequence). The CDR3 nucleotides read TGTGCCAGTAGTATAGGGACAGGGCAAGAGACCCAGTACTTC. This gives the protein CASSIGTGQETQYF.

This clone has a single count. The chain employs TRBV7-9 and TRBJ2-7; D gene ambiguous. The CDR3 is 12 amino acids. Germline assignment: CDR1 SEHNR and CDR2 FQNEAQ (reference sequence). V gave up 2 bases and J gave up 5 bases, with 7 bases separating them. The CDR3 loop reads CASSLIVDEQYF. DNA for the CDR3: TGTGCCAGCAGCTTAATCGTCGACGAGCAGTACTTC. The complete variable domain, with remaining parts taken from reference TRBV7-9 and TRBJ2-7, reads DTGVSQNPRHKITKRGQNVTFRCDPISEHNRLYWYRQTLGQGPEFLTYFQNEAQLEKSRLLSDRFSAERPKGSFSTLEIQRTEQGDSAMYLCASSLIVDEQYFGPGTRLTVT.

The CDR3 DNA reads TGTGCCAGCAGTGAACGGACAAGCAGGCAGCCCTACGAGCAGTACTTC. It yields the protein CASSERTSRQPYEQYF. The chain is built from TRBV6-4 and TRBJ2-7; maybe TRBD1 (5 bases). The CDR3 extends over 16 amino acids. The germline gives CDR1 MRHNA, CDR2 SNTAGT. The V gene lost 3 bases and the J gene lost 2 bases, with 17 bases spanning the gap.

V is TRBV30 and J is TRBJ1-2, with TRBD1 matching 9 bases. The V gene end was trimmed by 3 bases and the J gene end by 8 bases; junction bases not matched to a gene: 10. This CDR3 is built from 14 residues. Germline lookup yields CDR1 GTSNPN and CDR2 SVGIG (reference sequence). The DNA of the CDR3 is TGTGCCTGGAGAAACACAGGGGGCGCAGAAGGCTACACCTTC. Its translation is CAWRNTGGAEGYTF.

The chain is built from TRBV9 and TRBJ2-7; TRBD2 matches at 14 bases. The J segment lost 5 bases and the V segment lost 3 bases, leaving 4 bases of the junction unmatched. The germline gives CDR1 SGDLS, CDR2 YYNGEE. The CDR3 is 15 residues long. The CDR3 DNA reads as TGTGCCAGCAGCGCAGGGACTAGCGGGGGCGACGAGCAGTACTTC. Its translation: CASSAGTSGGDEQYF.

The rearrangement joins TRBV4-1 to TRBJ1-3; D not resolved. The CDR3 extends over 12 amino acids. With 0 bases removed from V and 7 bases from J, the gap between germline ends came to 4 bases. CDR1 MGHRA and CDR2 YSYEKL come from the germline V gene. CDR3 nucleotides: TGCGCCAGCAGCCAAGAGCGGAACACCATATATTTT. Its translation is CASSQERNTIYF.

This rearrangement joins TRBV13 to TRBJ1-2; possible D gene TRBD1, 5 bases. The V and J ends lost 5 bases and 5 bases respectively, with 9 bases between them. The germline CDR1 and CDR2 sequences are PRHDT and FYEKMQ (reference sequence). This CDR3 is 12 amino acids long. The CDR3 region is CASSGRDYGYTF. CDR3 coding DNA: TGTGCCAGCAGCGGCAGGGATTATGGCTACACCTTC.

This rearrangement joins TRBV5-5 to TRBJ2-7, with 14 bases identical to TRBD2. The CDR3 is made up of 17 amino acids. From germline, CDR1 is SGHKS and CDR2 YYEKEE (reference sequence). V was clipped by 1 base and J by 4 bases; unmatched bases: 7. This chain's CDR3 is CASSLRLAGGFDYEQYF. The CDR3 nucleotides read TGTGCCAGCAGCTTGAGACTAGCGGGGGGGTTTGATTACGAGCAGTACTTC.

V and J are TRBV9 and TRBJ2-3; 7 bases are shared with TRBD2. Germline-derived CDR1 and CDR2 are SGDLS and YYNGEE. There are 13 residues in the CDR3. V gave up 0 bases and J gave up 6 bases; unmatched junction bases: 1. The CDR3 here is CASSVALADTQYF. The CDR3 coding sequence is TGTGCCAGCAGCGTAGCACTAGCGGATACGCAGTATTTT.

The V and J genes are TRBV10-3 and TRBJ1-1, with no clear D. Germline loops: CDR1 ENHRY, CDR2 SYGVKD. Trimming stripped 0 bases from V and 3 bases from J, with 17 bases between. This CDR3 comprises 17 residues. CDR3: CAISESLGISGDTEAFF. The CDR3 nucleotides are TGTGCCATCAGTGAGTCTTTGGGCATCTCCGGTGACACTGAAGCTTTCTTT.

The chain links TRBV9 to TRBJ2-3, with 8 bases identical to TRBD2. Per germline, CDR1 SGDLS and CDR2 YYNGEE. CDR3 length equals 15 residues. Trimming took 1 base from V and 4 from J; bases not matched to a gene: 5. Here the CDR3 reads CASSVSGGRADTQYF. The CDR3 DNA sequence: TGTGCCAGCAGCGTAAGCGGGGGTAGGGCAGATACGCAGTATTTT.

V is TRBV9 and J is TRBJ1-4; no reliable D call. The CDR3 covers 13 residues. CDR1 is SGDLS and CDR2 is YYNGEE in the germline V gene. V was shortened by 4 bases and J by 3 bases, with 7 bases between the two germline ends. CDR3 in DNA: TGTGCCAGCAGCCCTCCCGCTAATGAAAAACTGTTTTTT. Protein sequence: CASSPPANEKLFF.

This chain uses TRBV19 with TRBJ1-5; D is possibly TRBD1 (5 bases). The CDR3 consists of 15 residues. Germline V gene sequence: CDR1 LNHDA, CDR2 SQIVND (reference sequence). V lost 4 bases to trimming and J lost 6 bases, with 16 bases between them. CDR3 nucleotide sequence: TGTGCCAGTAGTAATGGAGGGGTAGTTGTTCAGCCCCAGCATTTT. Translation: CASSNGGVVVQPQHF. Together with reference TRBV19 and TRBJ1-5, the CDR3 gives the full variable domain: DGGITQSPKYLFRKEGQNVTLSCEQNLNHDAMYWYRQDPGQGLRLIYYSQIVNDFQKGDIAEGYSVSREKKESFPLTVTSAQKNPTAFYLCASSNGGVVVQPQHFGDGTRLSIL.

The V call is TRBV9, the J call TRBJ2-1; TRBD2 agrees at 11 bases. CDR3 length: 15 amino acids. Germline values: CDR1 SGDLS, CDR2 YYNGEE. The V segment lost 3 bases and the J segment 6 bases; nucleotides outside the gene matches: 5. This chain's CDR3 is CASSGSGRGSNEQFF. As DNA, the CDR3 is TGTGCCAGCAGCGGTAGCGGGAGGGGTAGCAATGAGCAGTTCTTC.

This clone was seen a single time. CDR3 protein: CASSLRGNQPQHF. In nucleotides, the CDR3 is TGTGCCAGCAGCTTAAGGGGGAATCAGCCCCAGCATTTT. The chain combines TRBV11-2 with TRBJ1-5; tentatively, D is TRBD1 (6 bases). Trimming left V 2 bases short and J 4 bases short, with 6 bases between. CDR1 and CDR2 (germline): SGHAT, FQNNGV. CDR3 length equals 13 residues.

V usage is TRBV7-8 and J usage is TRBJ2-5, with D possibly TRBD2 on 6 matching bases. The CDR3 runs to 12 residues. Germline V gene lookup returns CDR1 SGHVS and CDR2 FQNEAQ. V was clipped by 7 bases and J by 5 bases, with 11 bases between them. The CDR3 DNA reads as TGTGCCAGCACGGTCGGGGGTGAGACCCAGTACTTC. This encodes CASTVGGETQYF. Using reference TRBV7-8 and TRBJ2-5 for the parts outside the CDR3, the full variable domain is GAGVSQSPRYKVAKRGQDVALRCDPISGHVSLFWYQQALGQGPEFLTYFQNEAQLDKSGLPSDRFFAERPEGSVSTLKIQRTQQEDSAVYLCASTVGGETQYFGPGTRLLVL.

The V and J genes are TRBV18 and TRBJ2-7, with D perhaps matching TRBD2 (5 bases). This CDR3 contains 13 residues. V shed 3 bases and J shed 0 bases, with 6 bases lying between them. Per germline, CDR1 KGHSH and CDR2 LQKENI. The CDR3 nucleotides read TGTGCCAGCTCACCGGGGAGCTCCTACGAGCAGTACTTC. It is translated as CASSPGSSYEQYF.